Following are 23 T cell receptor beta chains from one sample sequenced in a study of T-cell reconstitution after alpha-beta-depleted transplantation in children. The TCRbeta library incorporated unique molecular identifiers. TCRdb used MiXCR to reprocess the PCR reads, holding one entry per CDR3 protein. The sample contains 640,000 or so distinct CDR3 sequences, about 15% of which appear only once. Sequencing used PBMCs from the stem cell graft donor, obtained from the stem cell graft. The receptors shown here come from a human donor who donated a stem cell graft to a child with acute myeloid leukemia.

V gene TRBV12-3 or TRBV12-4 combines with J gene TRBJ2-2; 9 bases fit TRBD1. CDR3 length: 16 residues. Trimming cost V 6 bases and J 3 bases; bases outside gene matches: 8. CDR3 sequence: CASRDTGGAYTGELFF. DNA of the CDR3: TGTGCCAGCAGGGATACAGGGGGCGCATACACCGGGGAGCTGTTTTTT.

This clonotype appeared a few times. V and J are TRBV5-5 and TRBJ1-1, with TRBD1 identical over 10 bases. CDR1 and CDR2 (germline): SGHKS, YYEKEE (reference sequence). This CDR3 spans 16 amino acids. V dropped 1 base and J dropped 1; count of bases not matched to a gene: 4. CDR3 nucleotide sequence: TGTGCCAGCAGCTTGAGGACAGGGGGGGGGAACACTGAAGCTTTCTTT. Protein: CASSLRTGGGNTEAFF.

This clonotype was seen repeatedly, ten times or more. CDR3 DNA sequence: TGTGCCACCAGCAGAGATCTCAACAGGGCTGGGGAGACCCAGTACTTC. Encoded protein: CATSRDLNRAGETQYF. The rearrangement joins TRBV15 to TRBJ2-5, with a tentative D call TRBD1 (6 bases). The CDR3 has 16 amino acids. The germline CDR1 and CDR2 sequences are LNHNV and YYDKDF (reference sequence). V was pared by 0 bases and J by 5 bases, with 16 bases between.

Only a few counts were recorded for this clonotype. V and J are TRBV12-3 or TRBV12-4 and TRBJ2-2; possible D gene TRBD2, 6 bases. The CDR3 extends over 16 amino acids. The germline V and J ends were trimmed by 6 bases and 1 base, with 15 bases remaining between them. CDR3 amino acids: CASSQMGLLNTGELFF. CDR3 DNA: TGTGCCAGCAGCCAGATGGGACTCCTGAACACCGGGGAGCTGTTTTTT.

This chain connects TRBV5-1 to TRBJ1-6; D gene ambiguous. CDR3 length: 14 amino acids. With 0 bases removed from V and 12 bases from J, the gap between germline ends came to 13 bases. CDR1 is SGHRS and CDR2 is YFSETQ in the germline V gene. The CDR3 sequence: CASSLAGGSEPLHF. The DNA of the CDR3 is TGCGCCAGCAGCTTGGCGGGTGGAAGTGAACCCCTCCACTTT.

The chain employs TRBV5-6 and TRBJ1-1; 9 bases are shared with TRBD1. This CDR3 is 16 amino acids long. The J segment lost 4 bases and the V segment lost 4 bases, leaving 11 bases of the junction unmatched. Germline CDR1 SGHDT, CDR2 YYEEEE. DNA of the CDR3: TGTGCCAGCAGCAAAGGGACAGGGATATCGGGCACTGAAGCTTTCTTT. It encodes CASSKGTGISGTEAFF.

The gene calls are TRBV3-1 and TRBJ1-1; possibly TRBD1 for D (6 bases). The V and J ends lost 1 base and 3 bases respectively, with 9 bases between them. Germline-derived CDR1 and CDR2 are LGHDT and YNNKEL (reference sequence). The CDR3 spans 14 residues. As DNA, the CDR3 is TGTGCCAGCAGCCAAGCTTACAGGGACACTGAAGCTTTCTTT. Amino acids: CASSQAYRDTEAFF. The full variable domain, with the rest looked up from reference TRBV3-1 and TRBJ1-1, is DTAVSQTPKYLVTQMGNDKSIKCEQNLGHDTMYWYKQDSKKFLKIMFSYNNKELIINETVPNRFSPKSPDKAHLNLHINSLELGDSAVYFCASSQAYRDTEAFFGQGTRLTVV.

As to this clonotype: Just one base apart from a much larger clone, this may be a read error. V is TRBV5-1 and J is TRBJ2-3; 7 nucleotides line up with TRBD2. Trimming cost V 3 bases and J 1 base; bases outside gene matches: 8. The CDR3 extends over 16 amino acids. The germline CDR1 and CDR2 sequences are SGHRS and YFSETQ. CDR3 loop: CASSSRLALGTDTQYF. The CDR3 DNA follows: TGCGCCAGCAGCTCGCGACTAGCACTTGGCACAGATACGCAGTATTTT.

This clonotype was recorded many times. The chain couples TRBV29-1 to TRBJ2-1, with 8 bases that match TRBD2. The CDR3 has 16 amino acids. The germline gives CDR1 SQVTM, CDR2 ANQGSEA. Losses at the gene ends were 5 bases for V and 3 bases for J; bases not matched to a gene: 12. CDR3 residues: CSVPRRGGLIYNEQFF. CDR3 DNA sequence: TGCAGCGTTCCCCGCCGGGGGGGACTTATCTACAATGAGCAGTTCTTC.

The gene calls are TRBV12-3 or TRBV12-4 and TRBJ2-2, with 8 bases fitting TRBD2. Trimming cost V 4 bases and J 7 bases; bases outside gene matches: 8. This CDR3 has 15 residues. The CDR3 is CASSSGGPGGGELFF. CDR3 DNA sequence: TGTGCCAGCAGTTCGGGGGGGCCGGGAGGCGGGGAGCTGTTTTTT.

This clonotype appeared a few times. V and J are TRBV12-3 or TRBV12-4 and TRBJ2-1; D unclear. V was cut by 3 bases and J by 0 bases, with 12 bases left in between. The CDR3 extends over 16 amino acids. CDR3 sequence: CASSLYQPGSYNEQFF. The CDR3 bases are TGTGCCAGCAGTTTGTATCAGCCTGGCTCCTACAATGAGCAGTTCTTC.

The genes are TRBV5-1 and TRBJ1-5; TRBD1 might be the D (5 bases). The V gene's germline CDR1 is SGHRS and CDR2 YFSETQ. V lost 1 base and J lost 4, with 12 bases in between. This CDR3 has 15 residues. Here the CDR3 reads CASSLYPGWNQPQHF. DNA for the CDR3: TGCGCCAGCAGCTTGTACCCAGGGTGGAATCAGCCCCAGCATTTT.

The chain links TRBV3-1 to TRBJ2-7; TRBD1 agrees at 7 bases. This CDR3 region has 14 residues. The trim removed 1 base at V and 4 bases at J, leaving 4 bases unmatched. The germline CDR1 and CDR2 sequences are LGHDT and YNNKEL (reference sequence). This CDR3 reads CASSQGNRGYEQYV. CDR3 bases: TGTGCCAGCAGCCAAGGCAACAGGGGATACGAGCAGTACGTC.

This clonotype was seen a few times. The chain uses TRBV7-6 and TRBJ2-3; possible D gene TRBD2, 7 bases. The ends were cut back, 2 bases at V and 4 bases at J, with 19 bases in the middle. Germline assignment: CDR1 SGHVS and CDR2 FNYEAQ. The CDR3 is 17 amino acids. In nucleotides, the CDR3 is TGTGCCAGCAGCTTACCCCTGGGAGGGGGGGCTGCAGATACGCAGTATTTT. Translating gives CASSLPLGGGAADTQYF.

The CDR3 reads CASSLGLGITDTQYF. CDR3 nucleotides: TGTGCCAGCAGCTTAGGCTTAGGGATCACAGATACGCAGTATTTT. The V gene is TRBV7-9, the J gene TRBJ2-3; no definite D call. In germline, CDR1 is SEHNR, CDR2 FQNEAQ (reference sequence). Trimming left V 1 base short and J 2 bases short, with 10 bases between. CDR3 length: 15 amino acids.

This clonotype turned up a few times. The genes are TRBV11-3 and TRBJ2-2; tentative D call: TRBD2 (5 bases). Looked up from germline, CDR1 is SGHNT and CDR2 is YENEEA. Between the trimmed V and J ends, which lost 8 bases and 10 bases, there was a span of 20 bases. CDR3 length: 14 amino acids. The CDR3 DNA follows: TGTGCCAGCCGCGGAGAGGGCTTGGACCAGGAGCTGTTTTTT. This gives the protein CASRGEGLDQELFF.

This clonotype was detected only a few times. The V call is TRBV14, the J call TRBJ2-5, with D possibly TRBD2 on 6 matching bases. Germline V gene sequence: CDR1 SGHDN, CDR2 FVKESK. With 3 bases removed from V and 4 bases from J, the gap between germline ends came to 9 bases. The CDR3 has 13 residues. The CDR3 DNA follows: TGTGCCAGCAGCCAGCTCGGGAGAGAGACCCAGTACTTC. This codes for CASSQLGRETQYF.

There are many counts of this clonotype. V usage is TRBV15 and J usage is TRBJ1-5; perhaps TRBD1 as D (5 bases). The V end was cut by 1 base, the J end by 7 bases, with 11 bases between. CDR3 length: 14 amino acids. In germline, CDR1 is LNHNV, CDR2 YYDKDF (reference sequence). This CDR3 is CATSRVRAGQPQHF. CDR3 DNA: TGTGCCACCAGCAGAGTCCGGGCAGGGCAGCCCCAGCATTTT.

Concerning this clonotype: Germline is not matched at one junction end, which may reflect a read error. The chain carries TRBV30 and TRBJ2-7; D remains unclear. Germline loops: CDR1 GTSNPN, CDR2 SVGIG (reference sequence). This CDR3 region has 11 residues. The CDR3 DNA sequence: TGTGCCTGGAGTGTCGGGCCGGCCTCCGACTTC. Encoded protein: CAWSVGPASDF.

This clonotype was detected ten times or more. The chain has TRBV5-6 and TRBJ1-6, with D possibly being TRBD1 (5 bases). The length of the CDR3 is 14 residues. V was cut by 2 bases and J by 7 bases, with 10 bases left in between. Germline V lookup: CDR1 SGHDT, CDR2 YYEEEE. This chain's CDR3 is CASSLGVANSPLHF. CDR3 nucleotides: TGTGCCAGCAGCTTAGGGGTGGCGAATTCACCCCTCCACTTT.

The gene calls are TRBV11-2 and TRBJ2-7; possibly TRBD1 for D (6 bases). Germline V CDR1 and CDR2: SGHAT, FQNNGV. Trimming removed 1 base at V and 5 bases at J, with 12 bases between. The CDR3 length is 14 residues. DNA of the CDR3: TGTGCCAGCAGCTTAGTACAGGGCTACGACGAGCAGTACTTC. Translation gives CASSLVQGYDEQYF.

This clonotype has at least ten counts. This chain joins TRBV20-1 and TRBJ1-1; tentative D call: TRBD1 (6 bases). The ends were cut back, 5 bases at V and 3 bases at J, with 22 bases in the middle. Germline CDR1 reads DFQATT; CDR2 reads SNEGSKA (reference sequence). The CDR3 runs 16 residues. The CDR3 DNA reads TGCAGTGCTCTATCCGCCGGACAGCTAGGGGACACTGAAGCTTTCTTT. This translates into CSALSAGQLGDTEAFF.

This clonotype was seen repeatedly, ten times or more. CDR3 residues: CSAAAGTDNTDTQYF. The CDR3 DNA follows: TGCAGTGCTGCGGCCGGGACAGACAACACAGATACGCAGTATTTT. The chain couples TRBV20-1 to TRBJ2-3; TRBD1 agrees at 7 bases. With V trimmed by 5 bases and J by 2 bases, 10 bases remained unmatched. The germline V gene encodes CDR1 DFQATT and CDR2 SNEGSKA (reference sequence). CDR3 size: 15 residues.